This T cell receptor beta chain stems from a study of T cell changes during pregnancy in multiple sclerosis. Libraries were prepared by immunoSEQ multiplex PCR; TCRdb keeps only in-frame clonotypes and omits some of them. The sample holds 75,000 to 95,000 clones, about 93% seen once. CDR1 SGHNT and CDR2 YYREEE come from the germline V gene (reference sequence). V trimming: 10 bases; J trimming: 1 base; junction bases outside the gene matches: 5. CDR3 length: 13 residues. The sample here was CD4+ T cells from peripheral blood mononuclear cells, taken after pregnancy. The TCR sequence derives from a female donor with multiple sclerosis, enrolled in a pregnancy study. The V gene is TRBV5-4, the J gene TRBJ2-7; 10 nucleotides align to TRBD2. CDR3 loop: CAVRTSGSYEQYF. The CDR3 nucleotides are TGTGCCGTCCGGACTAGCGGATCCTACGAGCAGTACTTC. Together with reference TRBV5-4 and TRBJ2-7, the CDR3 gives the full variable domain: ETGVTQSPTHLIKTRGQQVTLRCSSQSGHNTVSWYQQALGQGPQFIFQYYREEENGRGNFPPRFSGLQFPNYSSELNVNALELDDSALYLCAVRTSGSYEQYFGPGTRLTVT.